The 9 T cell receptor beta chains below come from one sample, sequenced in a study of cytotoxic CD8 clonotypes in ibrutinib-treated CLL. Assay: immunoSEQ multiplex PCR; the TCRdb copy retains only in-frame clones and omits some. The data hold 200,000 or so clones, with about 75% observed a single time. This material consisted of PBMCs, taken after 12 months of ibrutinib treatment. The receptors derive from a human donor with chronic lymphocytic leukemia.

The chain carries TRBV7-2 and TRBJ2-1, with TRBD2 matching 10 bases. Germline lookup yields CDR1 SGHTA and CDR2 FQGNSA. V gave up 6 bases and J gave up 6 bases; unmatched junction bases: 5. The CDR3 sequence is 14 residues long. As DNA, the CDR3 is TGTGCCAGCAGAGCGGGGGGGCCAATCAATGAGCAGTTCTTC. Translated, it gives CASRAGGPINEQFF.

The rearrangement links TRBV7-9 to TRBJ2-3; no definite D call. This CDR3 is 14 amino acids long. The V gene lost 5 bases and the J gene lost 3 bases, with 12 bases spanning the gap. Germline CDR1 and CDR2: SEHNR and FQNEAQ (reference sequence). Here the CDR3 reads CASSPAILTDTQYF. The CDR3 DNA reads as TGTGCCAGCAGCCCTGCGATCCTGACAGATACGCAGTATTTT.

V gene TRBV5-1 combines with J gene TRBJ1-2; TRBD1 might be the D (6 bases). The V gene lost 2 bases and the J gene lost 9 bases, with 20 bases spanning the gap. CDR3 length equals 15 residues. From germline, CDR1 is SGHRS and CDR2 YFSETQ. The DNA of the CDR3 is TGCGCCAGCAGCTTCCCGGACAGAGCTACGATCCGCTACACCTTC. Translated: CASSFPDRATIRYTF.

This chain joins TRBV18 and TRBJ2-7; perhaps TRBD1 as D (6 bases). This CDR3 comprises 17 residues. Germline lookup yields CDR1 KGHSH and CDR2 LQKENI. V was trimmed by 3 bases and J by 0 bases, leaving 18 bases between them. CDR3 region: CASSPVFWDTGSYEQYF. CDR3 in DNA: TGTGCCAGCTCACCTGTCTTCTGGGACACGGGCTCCTACGAGCAGTACTTC.

CDR3 sequence reads: CASSQDRTNTGELFF. The DNA of the CDR3 is TGTGCCAGCAGCCAAGACAGGACGAACACCGGGGAGCTGTTTTTT. The V gene is TRBV11-1, the J gene TRBJ2-2, with D maybe TRBD1 (6 bases). Germline V lookup: CDR1 SGHAT, CDR2 FQDESV (reference sequence). This CDR3 has 15 residues. Trimming stripped 5 bases from V and 0 bases from J, with 10 bases between.

The chain links TRBV9 to TRBJ1-4; 7 bases fit TRBD1. The CDR3 is 13 residues long. CDR1 and CDR2 (germline): SGDLS, YYNGEE. With 4 bases clipped from V and 8 bases from J, the junction kept 5 bases outside the gene matches. The CDR3 spells CASSLRQGEKLFF. The CDR3 DNA reads as TGTGCCAGCAGCCTCAGACAGGGAGAAAAACTGTTTTTT.

V gene TRBV30 combines with J gene TRBJ1-1; D ambiguous. V was shortened by 0 bases and J by 5 bases, with 10 bases between the two germline ends. Germline V gives CDR1 GTSNPN, CDR2 SVGIG (reference sequence). CDR3 size: 13 residues. The DNA for the CDR3 is TGTGCCTGGAGTGTAGGGCTGAGGACTGAAGCTTTCTTT. Amino acids: CAWSVGLRTEAFF.

The V gene is TRBV18, the J gene TRBJ1-5, with unresolved D. This CDR3 comprises 14 residues. Trimming took 6 bases from V and 0 from J, leaving 9 bases between them. CDR1 is KGHSH and CDR2 is LQKENI in the germline V gene. Here the CDR3 reads CASSRTDSNQPQHF. The CDR3 DNA reads as TGTGCCAGCTCCCGGACGGATAGCAATCAGCCCCAGCATTTT.

This chain connects TRBV7-3 to TRBJ2-7, with a weak D call TRBD2 (6 bases). Germline CDR1 reads SGHTA; CDR2 reads FQGTGA. Between the trimmed V and J ends, which lost 5 bases and 3 bases, there was a span of 17 bases. The CDR3 consists of 15 residues. The CDR3 coding sequence is TGTGCCAGCAGCCAAGGGGTAGGAGGGAGCTACGAGCAGTACTTC. It encodes CASSQGVGGSYEQYF.